Following are 25 T cell receptor beta chains from one sample sequenced in a study of blood T cell repertoires in COVID-19. Generated by immunoSEQ multiplex PCR, the TCRdb table keeps only in-frame clones and is missing some. The sample contains some 330,000 clones, roughly 86% of which appear only once. What was sequenced was PBMCs or T cells enriched from blood (not recorded which). These receptors all stem from a man aged 40-49 years in a cohort exposed to, infected with or recovered from COVID-19 (not recorded which).

The rearrangement links TRBV11-2 to TRBJ2-3; TRBD2 aligns across 9 bases. The CDR3 sequence is 16 residues long. The ends lost 1 base at V and 2 bases at J; junction bases unmatched: 4. Per the germline V gene, CDR1 is SGHAT and CDR2 is FQNNGV. CDR3 sequence: CASSLGAGGTTDTQYF. As DNA, the CDR3 is TGTGCCAGCAGCTTAGGAGCGGGAGGCACCACAGATACGCAGTATTTT.

The rearrangement uses TRBV6-5 and TRBJ2-1; D possibly corresponds to TRBD1 (5 bases). Germline V gives CDR1 MNHEY, CDR2 SVGAGI. This CDR3 has 14 amino acids. Trimming shortened V by 7 bases and J by 0 bases, and 10 bases separated the two germline ends. The CDR3 reads CASKGLISYNEQFF. DNA of the CDR3: TGTGCCAGCAAGGGGTTAATCTCCTACAATGAGCAGTTCTTC.

Only one count was recorded for this clone. V is TRBV28 and J is TRBJ1-2; 12 bases agree with TRBD1. V was pared by 6 bases and J by 8 bases, with 7 bases of the junction left unmatched. Germline CDR1 and CDR2: MDHEN and SYDVKM. The CDR3 loop spans 14 amino acids. The CDR3 reads CASRAGQGAKGYTF. The CDR3 nucleotides are TGTGCCAGCAGGGCGGGACAGGGGGCGAAAGGCTACACCTTC.

The V call is TRBV30, the J call TRBJ1-5; D uncertain. Trimming left V 1 base short and J 5 bases short, with 9 bases between. Germline V CDR1 and CDR2: GTSNPN, SVGIG (reference sequence). The CDR3 consists of 13 residues. The CDR3 DNA reads TGTGCCTGGAGTGGCGGTGCGGATCAGCCCCAGCATTTT. This codes for CAWSGGADQPQHF.

This chain connects TRBV11-2 to TRBJ2-7; perhaps TRBD2 as D (7 bases). Germline V gene sequence: CDR1 SGHAT, CDR2 FQNNGV. The CDR3 has 15 residues. V was shortened by 3 bases and J by 2 bases, with 14 bases between the two germline ends. The CDR3 reads CASSLYSGGPYEQYF. CDR3 nucleotide sequence: TGTGCCAGCAGCTTGTATTCGGGGGGCCCCTACGAGCAGTACTTC.

V gene TRBV5-1 combines with J gene TRBJ1-3, with 9 bases lining up with TRBD1. The germline V gene has CDR1 SGHRS and CDR2 YFSETQ. The trim removed 3 bases at V and 5 bases at J, leaving 9 bases unmatched. The CDR3 extends over 16 amino acids. The CDR3 coding sequence is TGCGCCAGCAGCTGGGGCGGGGGACAGGGTCGAAACACCATATATTTT. This encodes CASSWGGGQGRNTIYF.

In this sample, this clone turned up a few times. The chain uses TRBV29-1 and TRBJ2-3, with TRBD1 identical over 9 bases. The CDR3 totals 16 residues. Per germline, CDR1 SQVTM and CDR2 ANQGSEA. The V segment lost 2 bases and the J segment 2 bases; nucleotides outside the gene matches: 8. As DNA, the CDR3 is TGCAGCGTTGAACTTAGACAGGGGGTCGACACAGATACGCAGTATTTT. Protein product: CSVELRQGVDTDTQYF.

The chain combines TRBV30 with TRBJ2-4, with a possible D match to TRBD1 (5 bases). Between the trimmed V and J ends, which lost 4 bases and 0 bases, there was a span of 10 bases. This CDR3 comprises 14 residues. CDR1 GTSNPN and CDR2 SVGIG come from the germline V gene (reference sequence). The CDR3 nucleotides are TGTGCCTGGAATGGGGCCTCAGCCAAAAACATTCAGTACTTC. Its protein product is CAWNGASAKNIQYF.

Remarks on this clone: The sample holds other DNA sequences that translate to the same CDR3. The V call is TRBV18, the J call TRBJ2-2; 9 bases map to TRBD1. Per germline, CDR1 KGHSH and CDR2 LQKENI. The J segment lost 1 base and the V segment lost 3 bases, leaving 0 bases of the junction unmatched. The CDR3 has 15 amino acids. The CDR3 sequence: CASSPGQGNTGELFF. CDR3 sequence (DNA): TGTGCCAGCTCACCGGGACAGGGGAACACCGGGGAGCTGTTTTTT.

V gene TRBV9 combines with J gene TRBJ2-3, with 12 nucleotides matching TRBD2. J was trimmed by 4 bases and V by 3 bases; bases with no gene match: 9. The CDR3 runs 17 residues. CDR1 and CDR2 (germline): SGDLS, YYNGEE. CDR3 sequence (DNA): TGTGCCAGCAGCGAGACTAGCGGGAGAAATGTCGCAGATACGCAGTATTTT. It specifies CASSETSGRNVADTQYF.

The CDR3 reads CASSYSKQGRYGYTF. CDR3 DNA sequence: TGTGCCAGCAGTTACTCGAAACAGGGACGCTATGGCTACACCTTC. The rearrangement links TRBV6-2 or TRBV6-3 to TRBJ1-2, with D maybe TRBD1 (6 bases). The CDR3 runs 15 residues. Germline V gene data show CDR1 as MNHEY and CDR2 as SVGEGT. Trimming took off 0 bases at V and 4 bases at J, with 12 bases between the two ends.

This clone was recorded once. The chain's CDR3 is CASSQGRGGNQPQHF. The CDR3, as DNA: TGTGCCAGCAGCCAGGGACGGGGGGGCAATCAGCCCCAGCATTTT. The V call is TRBV7-2, the J call TRBJ1-5, with a possible D match to TRBD1 (5 bases). V was pared by 5 bases and J by 2 bases, with 13 bases between. The CDR3 has 15 amino acids. Germline CDR1 reads SGHTA; CDR2 reads FQGNSA.

V gene TRBV25-1 combines with J gene TRBJ2-7, with 8 bases aligning to TRBD2. The trim removed 7 bases at V and 4 bases at J, leaving 9 bases unmatched. The CDR3 totals 14 residues. Germline V gene lookup returns CDR1 MGHDK and CDR2 SYGVNS. CDR3 nucleotides: TGTGCCAGCAAGGCCAGCGGGAGTCGATACGAGCAGTACTTC. This sequence encodes CASKASGSRYEQYF.

This chain joins TRBV6-1 and TRBJ2-2; 7 nucleotides match TRBD2. Germline V gene data show CDR1 as MNHNS and CDR2 as SASEGT. The CDR3 contains 17 residues. J was trimmed by 8 bases and V by 4 bases; bases with no gene match: 16. DNA for the CDR3: TGTGCCAGCAGTGGACCCCTAGCGGACGGGACCTCTGGGGAGCTGTTTTTT. Translating gives CASSGPLADGTSGELFF.

V gene TRBV5-4 combines with J gene TRBJ2-5; no definite D call. The CDR3 covers 13 residues. Germline lookup yields CDR1 SGHNT and CDR2 YYREEE (reference sequence). Trimming pared 0 bases from V and 4 bases from J, leaving 7 bases between. CDR3 bases: TGTGCCAGCAGCTTGGCTGCAGTAGAGACCCAGTACTTC. It codes for CASSLAAVETQYF.

V and J are TRBV15 and TRBJ1-4; 7 positions agree with TRBD1. The V segment lost 5 bases and the J segment 4 bases; nucleotides outside the gene matches: 10. The V gene's germline CDR1 is LNHNV and CDR2 YYDKDF (reference sequence). CDR3 length: 16 amino acids. CDR3 loop: CATSRRTGTDNEKLFF. The CDR3 DNA is TGTGCCACCAGCCGAAGGACCGGGACAGATAATGAAAAACTGTTTTTT. Supplemented by reference TRBV15 and TRBJ1-4, the full variable domain reads DAMVIQNPRYQVTQFGKPVTLSCSQTLNHNVMYWYQQKSSQAPKLLFHYYDKDFNNEADTPDNFQSRRPNTSFCFLDIRSPGLGDTAMYLCATSRRTGTDNEKLFFGSGTQLSVL.

J is TRBJ2-7 and V is TRBV5-8; TRBD2 aligns across 13 bases. The V and J ends lost 4 bases and 5 bases, in that order; junction bases with no gene match: 6. The CDR3 consists of 15 residues. Germline CDR1 and CDR2: SGHTS and YDEGEE. In nucleotides, the CDR3 is TGTGCCAGCAGCAGTGGACTAGCGGGAGTGCACGAGCAGTACTTC. This encodes CASSSGLAGVHEQYF.

The chain uses TRBV5-5 and TRBJ1-6; 10 bases are shared with TRBD1. V lost 5 bases, J lost 4 bases, and 6 bases stayed unmatched. CDR3 length: 16 residues. Per the germline V gene, CDR1 is SGHKS and CDR2 is YYEKEE (reference sequence). The CDR3 DNA sequence: TGTGCCAGCAGACGACAGGGGGCGGCTTATAATTCACCCCTCCACTTT. This sequence encodes CASRRQGAAYNSPLHF.

The chain is built from TRBV7-2 and TRBJ2-7; 9 bases are a match to TRBD1. Germline values: CDR1 SGHTA, CDR2 FQGNSA. This CDR3 comprises 17 residues. V shed 3 bases, J shed 2 bases, and the junction held 11 bases outside the gene matches. The CDR3 coding sequence is TGTGCCAGCAGCTTTAAGAAGATGGGACAGGGACCCTACGAGCAGTACTTC. Translation: CASSFKKMGQGPYEQYF.

The rearrangement uses TRBV5-1 and TRBJ1-1; 7 nucleotides match TRBD1. V lost 4 bases to trimming and J lost 1 base; unmatched junction nucleotides: 7. Germline lookup yields CDR1 SGHRS and CDR2 YFSETQ. The CDR3 sequence is 15 residues long. The CDR3: CASSLRQGPNTEAFF. In nucleotides, the CDR3 is TGCGCCAGCAGCCTCAGACAGGGCCCGAACACTGAAGCTTTCTTT.

This clone came up a few times. The chain uses TRBV5-1 and TRBJ1-3, with 10 bases fitting TRBD1. Germline values: CDR1 SGHRS, CDR2 YFSETQ. The trim removed 4 bases at V and 4 bases at J, leaving 8 bases unmatched. The length of the CDR3 is 16 residues. The CDR3 here is CASSPRTGGKGNTIYF. The CDR3 DNA reads as TGCGCCAGCAGCCCCCGGACAGGGGGTAAGGGAAACACCATATATTTT.

The rearrangement joins TRBV11-3 to TRBJ1-6, with 8 bases aligning to TRBD1. Germline values: CDR1 SGHNT, CDR2 YENEEA. The ends lost 3 bases at V and 7 bases at J; junction bases unmatched: 8. The CDR3 has 16 residues. The DNA for the CDR3 is TGTGCCAGCAGCTTGTCATTGGGGACAGGCAATTCACCCCTCCACTTT. This translates into CASSLSLGTGNSPLHF.

This clone came up a few times. The rearrangement uses TRBV2 and TRBJ2-3; TRBD1 aligns across 10 bases. CDR1 SNHLY and CDR2 FYNNEI come from the germline V gene. The CDR3 has 17 residues. The junction had 12 bases not matched to a gene; V was cut back by 6 bases and J by 3 bases. The CDR3 is CASSHPIPGQGTDTQYF. The CDR3 DNA reads as TGTGCCAGCAGCCACCCGATCCCGGGACAGGGGACAGATACGCAGTATTTT.

The chain uses TRBV6-5 and TRBJ2-1, with a possible D match to TRBD2 (5 bases). From germline, CDR1 is MNHEY and CDR2 SVGAGI. Deletions cut 4 bases from V and 4 bases from J, with 11 bases between. This CDR3 spans 14 amino acids. CDR3 protein: CASSLGDSYNEQFF. CDR3 DNA: TGTGCCAGCAGTTTGGGAGATTCATACAATGAGCAGTTCTTC.

This clone was counted between two and nine times. The chain joins TRBV6-4 to TRBJ2-1; TRBD2 aligns across 11 bases. In germline, CDR1 is MRHNA, CDR2 SNTAGT. With V trimmed by 0 bases and J by 6 bases, 4 bases remained unmatched. The CDR3 is 16 amino acids. CDR3 sequence reads: CASSDSSLAGGNEQFF. CDR3 coding DNA: TGTGCCAGCAGTGACTCGTCGCTAGCGGGAGGCAATGAGCAGTTCTTC.